This T cell receptor beta chain originates from a study of regulatory T cells in long-lasting Graves disease. HTBI primers from iRepertoire and Arm-PCR of CDR3 regions yielded the TCR beta libraries. TCRdb passed the multiplex PCR reads through MiXCR, listing each CDR3 protein once. The sample lists about 610,000 distinct CDR3 sequences, around 15% occurring once. CDR1 GTSNPN and CDR2 SVGIG come from the germline V gene (reference sequence). The CDR3 is made up of 13 amino acids. V was pared by 7 bases and J by 5 bases, with 6 bases of the junction left unmatched. The time point: newly diagnosed GD, antithyroid drugs for less than 3 months. Preparation of the TCR library used RNA extracted from PBMCs. This sample also appeared in a second study, on T cells in Graves' hyperthyroidism and ophthalmopathy. That report adds: Most clonotypes that expanded in the thyroid above 0.001 also showed up in blood. Ophthalmopathy onset followed model prediction by a median approximately 5.9 months.

The chain uses TRBV30 and TRBJ2-3; 10 bases map to TRBD2. This clonotype was obtained from a man between 18 and 35 years old with Graves disease. Material: peripheral blood mononuclear cells (PBMCs), obtained at new diagnosis, from a patient treated with antithyroid drugs. The CDR3 nucleotides are TGTGCCTCGAACATAGCGGGAGGAGATACGCAGTATTTT. Its protein is CASNIAGGDTQYF. Complete variable domain (other parts from reference TRBV30 and TRBJ2-3): SQTIHQWPATLVQPVGSPLSLECTVEGTSNPNLYWYRQAAGRGLQLLFYSVGIGQISSEVPQNLSASRPQDRQFILSSKKLLLSDSGFYLCASNIAGGDTQYFGPGTRLTVL.